The 20 T cell receptor beta chains below all came from one sample that was sequenced in a study of CD8 T cells in ankylosing spondylitis. From the 5' RACE reads, TCRdb called clonotypes with MiXCR, one entry per CDR3 protein. Of about 130,000 distinct CDR3 sequences in the sample, over 6% are singletons; the top ten hold less than 15%. Sequencing was done on a sample of blood, either unsorted or a sorted T cell fraction (not recorded which). All receptors come from a male donor with ankylosing spondylitis or in good health (not recorded which).

The J gene is TRBJ2-7, the V gene TRBV5-1, with D uncertain. Trimming stripped 0 bases from V and 8 bases from J, with 21 bases between. This CDR3 region has 16 residues. Germline V lookup: CDR1 SGHRS, CDR2 YFSETQ. The chain's CDR3 is CASSLALDLPPTQQYF. DNA for the CDR3: TGCGCCAGCAGCTTGGCCTTAGACCTTCCTCCTACGCAGCAGTACTTC. The whole variable domain, filled in from reference TRBV5-1 and TRBJ2-7, reads KAGVTQTPRYLIKTRGQQVTLSCSPISGHRSVSWYQQTPGQGLQFLFEYFSETQRNKGNFPGRFSGRQFSNSRSEMNVSTLELGDSALYLCASSLALDLPPTQQYFGPGTRLTVT.

This clonotype was seen at least ten times. This chain joins TRBV9 and TRBJ2-7; 9 bases are shared with TRBD2. With V trimmed by 0 bases and J by 0 bases, 7 bases remained unmatched. Germline CDR1 SGDLS, CDR2 YYNGEE. The CDR3 has 17 residues. The CDR3 protein is CASSVGLAGPHSYEQYF. In DNA, the CDR3 is TGTGCCAGCAGCGTAGGTCTAGCGGGACCCCACTCCTACGAGCAGTACTTC.

This clonotype came up many times. The J gene is TRBJ2-7, the V gene TRBV10-3, with D uncertain. V lost 6 bases and J 7 bases, leaving 19 bases between the germline ends. This CDR3 is 14 amino acids long. Germline lookup yields CDR1 ENHRY and CDR2 SYGVKD. Here the CDR3 DNA reads TGTGCCATCAGAGCCCCGATCTTGCTTAGTGAGCAGTACTTC. This gives the protein CAIRAPILLSEQYF.

At least ten counts were recorded for this clonotype. This chain joins TRBV19 and TRBJ2-7, with 8 bases identical to TRBD1. Germline CDR1 is LNHDA and CDR2 is SQIVND (reference sequence). Trimming cost V 3 bases and J 1 base; bases outside gene matches: 2. The CDR3 loop spans 14 amino acids. CDR3 bases: TGTGCCAGTAGTATGGGGACAGGATCCTACGAGCAGTACTTC. As protein: CASSMGTGSYEQYF.

This clonotype has a count of ten or more. V and J are TRBV10-3 and TRBJ2-1; possible D gene TRBD2, 6 bases. V lost 7 bases to trimming and J lost 0 bases, with 7 bases between them. Germline CDR1 reads ENHRY; CDR2 reads SYGVKD. CDR3 length: 13 amino acids. The CDR3 nucleotides read TGTGCCATCATGGGGGGCTCCTACAATGAGCAGTTCTTC. Protein: CAIMGGSYNEQFF.

This clonotype was counted many times. This sequence joins TRBV19 and TRBJ1-2; no definite D call. The ends were cut back, 0 bases at V and 6 bases at J, with 8 bases in the middle. The CDR3 extends over 13 amino acids. Germline V gene data show CDR1 as LNHDA and CDR2 as SQIVND (reference sequence). The CDR3 nucleotides are TGTGCCAGTAGTATAGAATCCGGCCATGGCTACACCTTC. Protein: CASSIESGHGYTF.

The sample holds many counts of this clonotype. V gene TRBV12-3 or TRBV12-4 combines with J gene TRBJ1-1, with D hard to call. The CDR3 length is 14 residues. Trimming stripped 3 bases from V and 1 base from J, with 9 bases between. The DNA of the CDR3 is TGTGCCAGCAGTTTTGGTGAACCGAACACTGAAGCTTTCTTT. Translated, it gives CASSFGEPNTEAFF.

The V call is TRBV5-1, the J call TRBJ1-2, with 7 bases aligning to TRBD1. Germline assignment: CDR1 SGHRS and CDR2 YFSETQ. This CDR3 has 13 residues. V trimming: 4 bases; J trimming: 10 bases; junction bases outside the gene matches: 10. The CDR3 bases are TGCGCCAGCAGCCGCCGGGACAGAGAAGTCTACACCTTC. Amino acid sequence: CASSRRDREVYTF.

Ten or more counts support this clonotype. CDR3 in amino acids: CASSSGAGGPSNEQFF. The CDR3 nucleotides read TGTGCCAGCAGCTCCGGAGCGGGAGGGCCATCCAATGAGCAGTTCTTC. The rearrangement links TRBV7-2 to TRBJ2-1; the match to TRBD2 covers 10 bases. J gave up 6 bases and V 4 bases, and 9 bases lay outside the gene matches. This CDR3 is built from 16 residues. Germline V gives CDR1 SGHTA, CDR2 FQGNSA.

This clonotype was counted between two and nine times. This chain connects TRBV5-1 to TRBJ1-1; perhaps TRBD1 as D (6 bases). CDR1 is SGHRS, CDR2 YFSETQ, per germline. The ends were cut back, 4 bases at V and 7 bases at J, with 14 bases in the middle. This CDR3 has 13 residues. The DNA for the CDR3 is TGCGCCAGCAGCCCGGAAAGGGGGGTTGAAGCTTTCTTT. Translating it yields CASSPERGVEAFF.

DNA of the CDR3: TGTGCCAGCAGCCCAGAGGCGGCCTACGAGCAGTACTTC. Its translation: CASSPEAAYEQYF. The V gene is TRBV6-1, the J gene TRBJ2-7; D ambiguous. V was shortened by 6 bases and J by 2 bases, with 11 bases between the two germline ends. Germline V CDR1 and CDR2: MNHNS, SASEGT. The CDR3 is 13 amino acids.

In its sample, this clonotype was seen many times. The J gene is TRBJ2-1, the V gene TRBV7-3; TRBD2 matches 9 bases. Germline V gene lookup returns CDR1 SGHTA and CDR2 FQGTGA. The CDR3 has 15 amino acids. The ends lost 1 base at V and 5 bases at J; junction bases unmatched: 3. The CDR3: CASSLRLADHNEQFF. CDR3 bases: TGTGCCAGCAGCTTAAGACTAGCGGATCACAATGAGCAGTTCTTC. The full variable domain, in which reference TRBV7-3 and TRBJ2-1 provide the parts outside the CDR3, is GAGVSQTPSNKVTEKGKYVELRCDPISGHTALYWYRQSLGQGPEFLIYFQGTGAADDSGLPNDRFFAVRPEGSVSTLKIQRTERGDSAVYLCASSLRLADHNEQFFGPGTRLTVL.

This clonotype was detected many times. The chain joins TRBV7-8 to TRBJ2-2; the D gene is possibly TRBD2 (7 bases). Germline assignment: CDR1 SGHVS and CDR2 FQNEAQ. The CDR3 length is 18 residues. V lost 4 bases and J 0 bases, leaving 18 bases between the germline ends. The CDR3 is CASSSRGASGANTGELFF. CDR3 nucleotide sequence: TGTGCCAGCAGCTCAAGGGGGGCTAGCGGCGCGAACACCGGGGAGCTGTTTTTT. Variable domain in full (rest from reference TRBV7-8 and TRBJ2-2): GAGVSQSPRYKVAKRGQDVALRCDPISGHVSLFWYQQALGQGPEFLTYFQNEAQLDKSGLPSDRFFAERPEGSVSTLKIQRTQQEDSAVYLCASSSRGASGANTGELFFGEGSRLTVL.

The sample holds many counts of this clonotype. The chain is built from TRBV10-3 and TRBJ2-1; 8 bases are shared with TRBD2. V lost 11 bases, J lost 4 bases, and 4 bases stayed unmatched. The CDR3 is 12 residues long. Germline CDR1 ENHRY, CDR2 SYGVKD. The CDR3 spells CASGLEYNEQFF. The CDR3 DNA is TGTGCCTCGGGACTAGAATACAATGAGCAGTTCTTC.

This clonotype was detected ten times or more. CDR3 bases: TGTGCCACCAGCGAGACCCTGGTAGCGAACACCGGGGAGCTGTTTTTT. Residues: CATSETLVANTGELFF. V is TRBV15 and J is TRBJ2-2; D not resolved. The germline V and J ends were trimmed by 5 bases and 0 bases, with 13 bases remaining between them. CDR1 is LNHNV, CDR2 YYDKDF, per germline (reference sequence). CDR3 length: 16 amino acids.

This clonotype was detected ten times or more. The chain is built from TRBV5-1 and TRBJ1-5, with a weak D call TRBD1 (5 bases). From germline, CDR1 is SGHRS and CDR2 YFSETQ. V lost 0 bases and J lost 5, with 12 bases in between. The CDR3 is 15 amino acids. The CDR3 loop reads CASSLGGDSYQPQHF. The CDR3 DNA is TGCGCCAGCAGCTTGGGGGGGGACTCTTATCAGCCCCAGCATTTT.

This clonotype was counted at least ten times. V and J are TRBV5-1 and TRBJ2-4; TRBD2 agrees at 10 bases. J gave up 9 bases and V 0 bases, and 18 bases lay outside the gene matches. Germline-derived CDR1 and CDR2 are SGHRS and YFSETQ. The CDR3 consists of 19 residues. The CDR3 nucleotides read TGCGCCAGCAGCTTGGAGTCGGCTAGCGGGAGCCTCCAAGGAATCATTCAGTACTTC. It translates to CASSLESASGSLQGIIQYF.

This clonotype showed up many times. V and J are TRBV20-1 and TRBJ2-3; 14 bases match TRBD2. The V and J ends lost 3 bases and 3 bases, in that order; junction bases with no gene match: 11. This CDR3 spans 18 amino acids. Germline V gene sequence: CDR1 DFQATT, CDR2 SNEGSKA (reference sequence). The CDR3 spells CSARGLAGASSKTDTQYF. The CDR3 DNA is TGCAGTGCTAGGGGACTAGCGGGAGCAAGCTCCAAGACAGATACGCAGTATTTT.

In its sample, this clonotype was seen many times. Written as DNA, the CDR3 is TGTGCCAGCAGCCAGCCTCTGGGAGCCGGGGAGCTGTTTTTT. Protein: CASSQPLGAGELFF. V is TRBV4-2 and J is TRBJ2-2, with D maybe TRBD2 (5 bases). The CDR3 has 14 residues. The germline V gene has CDR1 LGHNA and CDR2 YNFKEQ. Trimming left V 3 bases short and J 6 bases short, with 11 bases between.

This clonotype has ten or more counts. This chain joins TRBV5-1 and TRBJ2-4; perhaps TRBD1 as D (6 bases). Germline CDR1 and CDR2: SGHRS and YFSETQ. The V end lost 4 bases, the J end lost 1 base, and 12 bases lay between the germline ends. The CDR3 length is 15 residues. The CDR3 DNA reads TGCGCCAGCAGCACCACAGGGATGGCCAAAAACATTCAGTACTTC. Translating gives CASSTTGMAKNIQYF.